This TCR beta chain was recovered during a study of immune characterization of retroperitoneal liposarcoma. TCRdb re-called the PCR reads with MiXCR, one entry per CDR3 protein. The table records about 10,000 distinct CDR3 sequences, approximately 24% of them present only once. This clonotype was seen ten or more times. The receptor's source is a female donor with retroperitoneal liposarcoma. Specimen: blood.

The DNA of the CDR3 is TGTGCCAGCAGTCCCACGGCCAGCATCAATGAGCAGTTCTTC. Translation gives CASSPTASINEQFF. The genes are TRBV27 and TRBJ2-1; D is undetermined. The germline gives CDR1 MNHEY, CDR2 SMNVEV (reference sequence). This CDR3 has 14 residues. Trimming shortened V by 5 bases and J by 6 bases, and 14 bases separated the two germline ends.